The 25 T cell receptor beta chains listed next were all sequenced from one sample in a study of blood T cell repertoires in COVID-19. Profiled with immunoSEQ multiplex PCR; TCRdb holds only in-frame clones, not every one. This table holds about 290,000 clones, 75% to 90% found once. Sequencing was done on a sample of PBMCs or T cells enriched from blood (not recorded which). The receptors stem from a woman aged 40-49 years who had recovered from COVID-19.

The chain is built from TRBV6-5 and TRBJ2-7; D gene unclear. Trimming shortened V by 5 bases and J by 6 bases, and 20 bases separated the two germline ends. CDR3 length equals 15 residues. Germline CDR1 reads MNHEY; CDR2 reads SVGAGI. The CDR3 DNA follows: TGTGCCAGCAGTACCCGCCTGCCAGCGTGGAGCGAGCAGTACTTC. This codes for CASSTRLPAWSEQYF.

The CDR3 coding sequence is TGTGCCAGCAGCTCGGGACAGGGGGTGGATGAAAAACTGTTTTTT. Translated, it gives CASSSGQGVDEKLFF. This chain connects TRBV7-9 to TRBJ1-4; TRBD1 aligns across 11 bases. CDR3 length: 15 amino acids. The ends lost 4 bases at V and 6 bases at J; junction bases unmatched: 4. Germline V lookup: CDR1 SEHNR, CDR2 FQNEAQ (reference sequence).

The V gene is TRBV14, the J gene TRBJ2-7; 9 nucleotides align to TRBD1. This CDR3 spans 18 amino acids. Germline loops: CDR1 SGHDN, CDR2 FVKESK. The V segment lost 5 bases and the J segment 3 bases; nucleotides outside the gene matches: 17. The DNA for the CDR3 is TGTGCCAGCAGCTCAATCTGGCATGCACGGGACAGGGTCTACGAGCAGTACTTC. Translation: CASSSIWHARDRVYEQYF.

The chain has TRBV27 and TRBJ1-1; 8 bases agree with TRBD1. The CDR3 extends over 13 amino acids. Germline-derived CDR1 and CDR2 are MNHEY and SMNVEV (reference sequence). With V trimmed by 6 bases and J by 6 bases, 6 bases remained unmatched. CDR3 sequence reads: CASRPTGGAEAFF. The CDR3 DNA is TGTGCCAGCAGGCCCACAGGGGGAGCTGAAGCTTTCTTT.

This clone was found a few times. The chain's CDR3 is CASSHQTTGPPREKSGNTIYF. The CDR3 nucleotides are TGCGCCAGCAGTCACCAAACCACAGGTCCCCCGCGGGAAAAATCTGGAAACACCATATATTTT. The genes are TRBV23-1 and TRBJ1-3; D possibly corresponds to TRBD1 (5 bases). TRBV23-1 is annotated as an ORF whose role is uncertain. CDR3 length: 21 amino acids. Trimming removed 3 bases from V and 1 base from J, with 28 bases in between.

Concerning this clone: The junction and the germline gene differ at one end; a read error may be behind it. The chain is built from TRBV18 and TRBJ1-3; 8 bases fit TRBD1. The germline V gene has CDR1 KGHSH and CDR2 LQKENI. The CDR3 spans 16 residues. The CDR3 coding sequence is TGTGCCAGCCGAAGAGGGCCGACAGGGGCTGGTAACACCATATATTTT. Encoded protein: CASRRGPTGAGNTIYF. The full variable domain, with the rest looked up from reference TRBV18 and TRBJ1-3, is NAGVMQNPRHLVRRRGQEARLRCSPMKGHSHVYWYRQLPEEGLKFMVYLQKENIIDESGMPKERFSAEFPKEGPSILRIQQVVRGDSAAYFCASRRGPTGAGNTIYFGEGSWLTVV.

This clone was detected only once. CDR3 sequence reads: CAIGQGTPYEQYF. The CDR3 region has the DNA TGTGCCATTGGACAGGGGACCCCCTACGAGCAGTACTTC. The chain links TRBV2 to TRBJ2-7; the match to TRBD1 covers 9 bases. The CDR3 runs 13 residues. The V and J ends lost 10 bases and 2 bases, in that order; junction bases with no gene match: 6. CDR1 is SNHLY, CDR2 FYNNEI, per germline.

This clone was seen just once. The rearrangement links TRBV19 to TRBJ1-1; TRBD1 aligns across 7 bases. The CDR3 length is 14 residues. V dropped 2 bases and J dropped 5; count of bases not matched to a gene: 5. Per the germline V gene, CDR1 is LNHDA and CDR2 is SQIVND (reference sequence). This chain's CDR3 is CASSISQGVTEAFF. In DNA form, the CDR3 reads TGTGCCAGTAGTATATCGCAGGGGGTGACTGAAGCTTTCTTT.

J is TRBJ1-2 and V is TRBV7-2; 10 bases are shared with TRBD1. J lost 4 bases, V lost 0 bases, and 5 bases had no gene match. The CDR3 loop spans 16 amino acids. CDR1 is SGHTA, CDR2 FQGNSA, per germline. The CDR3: CASSLAQTGGGYGYTF. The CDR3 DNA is TGTGCCAGCAGCTTAGCGCAGACAGGGGGCGGCTATGGCTACACCTTC.

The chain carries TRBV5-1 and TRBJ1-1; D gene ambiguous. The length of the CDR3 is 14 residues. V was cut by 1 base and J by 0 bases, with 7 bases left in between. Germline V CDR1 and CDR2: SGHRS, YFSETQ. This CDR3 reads CASSLTVMNTEAFF. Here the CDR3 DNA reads TGCGCCAGCAGCTTGACAGTCATGAACACTGAAGCTTTCTTT.

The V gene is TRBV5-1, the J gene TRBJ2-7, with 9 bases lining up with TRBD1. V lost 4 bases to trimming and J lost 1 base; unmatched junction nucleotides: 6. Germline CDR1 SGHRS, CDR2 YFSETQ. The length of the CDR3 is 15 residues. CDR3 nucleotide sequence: TGCGCCAGCAGCGCGTTACAGGGGGCATCCTACGAGCAGTACTTC. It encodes CASSALQGASYEQYF.

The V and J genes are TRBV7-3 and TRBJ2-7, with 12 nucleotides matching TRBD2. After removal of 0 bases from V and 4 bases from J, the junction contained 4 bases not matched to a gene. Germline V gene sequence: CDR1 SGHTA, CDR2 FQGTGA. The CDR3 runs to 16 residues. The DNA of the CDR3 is TGTGCCAGCAGCTTAACCGGGACTAGCGGGTCGTACGAGCAGTACTTC. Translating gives CASSLTGTSGSYEQYF.

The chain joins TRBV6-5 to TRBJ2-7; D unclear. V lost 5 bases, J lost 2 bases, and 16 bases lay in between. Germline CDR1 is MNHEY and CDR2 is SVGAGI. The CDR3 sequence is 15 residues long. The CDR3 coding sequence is TGTGCCAGCAGTCCCCGACACCCCAACGCCTACGAGCAGTACTTC. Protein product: CASSPRHPNAYEQYF.

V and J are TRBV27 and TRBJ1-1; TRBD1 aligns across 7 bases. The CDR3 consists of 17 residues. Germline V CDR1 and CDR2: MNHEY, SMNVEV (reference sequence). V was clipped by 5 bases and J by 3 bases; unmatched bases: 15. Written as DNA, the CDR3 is TGTGCCAGCAGTCGGGACAGAACAGGACTCACCGACACTGAAGCTTTCTTT. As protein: CASSRDRTGLTDTEAFF.

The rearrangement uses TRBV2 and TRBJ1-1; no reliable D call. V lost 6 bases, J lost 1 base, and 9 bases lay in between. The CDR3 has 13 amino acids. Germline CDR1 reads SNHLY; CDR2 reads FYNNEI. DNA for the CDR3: TGTGCCAGCAGAGAGGAGGGGAACACTGAAGCTTTCTTT. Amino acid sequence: CASREEGNTEAFF.

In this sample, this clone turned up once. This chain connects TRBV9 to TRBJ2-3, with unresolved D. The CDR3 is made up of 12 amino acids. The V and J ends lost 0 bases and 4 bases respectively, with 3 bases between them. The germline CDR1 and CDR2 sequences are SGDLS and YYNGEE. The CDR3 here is CASSVDSDTQYF. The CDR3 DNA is TGTGCCAGCAGCGTAGACTCAGATACGCAGTATTTT.

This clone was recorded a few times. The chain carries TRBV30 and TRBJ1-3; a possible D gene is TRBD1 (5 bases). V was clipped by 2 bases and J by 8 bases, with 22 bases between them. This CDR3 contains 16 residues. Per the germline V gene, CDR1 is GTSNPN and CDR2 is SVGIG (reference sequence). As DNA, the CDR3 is TGTGCCTGGAGTTCCCGACAGACTGCTCAGTCGGACACCATATATTTT. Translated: CAWSSRQTAQSDTIYF.

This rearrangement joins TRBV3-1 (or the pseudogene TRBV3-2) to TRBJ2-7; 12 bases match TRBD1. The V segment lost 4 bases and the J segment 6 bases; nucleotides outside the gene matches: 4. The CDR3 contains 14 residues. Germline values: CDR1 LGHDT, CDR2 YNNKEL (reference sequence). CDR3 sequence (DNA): TGTGCCAGCAGCCGAGGGACAGGGGGCGTCGAGCAGTACTTC. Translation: CASSRGTGGVEQYF.

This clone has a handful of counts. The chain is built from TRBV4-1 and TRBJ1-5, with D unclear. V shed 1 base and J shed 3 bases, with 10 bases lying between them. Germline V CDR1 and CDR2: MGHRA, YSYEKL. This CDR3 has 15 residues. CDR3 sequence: CASSQGRAVNQPQHF. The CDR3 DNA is TGCGCCAGCAGCCAAGGGCGGGCGGTCAATCAGCCCCAGCATTTT.

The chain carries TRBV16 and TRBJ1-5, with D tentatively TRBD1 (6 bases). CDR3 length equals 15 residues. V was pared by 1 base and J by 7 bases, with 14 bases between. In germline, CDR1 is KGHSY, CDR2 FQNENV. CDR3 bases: TGTGCCAGCAGCCAATTTGCGTCAGGGGTCCAGCCCCAGCATTTT. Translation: CASSQFASGVQPQHF.

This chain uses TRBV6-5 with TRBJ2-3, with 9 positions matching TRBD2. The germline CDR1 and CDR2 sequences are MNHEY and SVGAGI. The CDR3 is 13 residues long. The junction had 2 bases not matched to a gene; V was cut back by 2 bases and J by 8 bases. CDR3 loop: CASSYGTSSTQYF. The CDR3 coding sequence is TGTGCCAGCAGTTACGGGACTAGCAGTACGCAGTATTTT.

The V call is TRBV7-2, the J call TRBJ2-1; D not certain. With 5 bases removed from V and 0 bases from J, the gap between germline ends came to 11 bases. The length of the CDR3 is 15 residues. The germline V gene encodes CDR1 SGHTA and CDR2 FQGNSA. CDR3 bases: TGTGCCAGCAGCATTGAGTGGAGCTCCTACAATGAGCAGTTCTTC. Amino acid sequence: CASSIEWSSYNEQFF.

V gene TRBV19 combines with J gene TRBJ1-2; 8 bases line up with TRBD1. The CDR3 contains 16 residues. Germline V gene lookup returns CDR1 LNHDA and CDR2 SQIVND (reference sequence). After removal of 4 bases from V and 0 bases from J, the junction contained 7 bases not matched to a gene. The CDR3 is CASSTAGTGSNYGYTF. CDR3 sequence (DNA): TGTGCCAGTAGTACTGCCGGGACAGGTTCTAACTATGGCTACACCTTC.

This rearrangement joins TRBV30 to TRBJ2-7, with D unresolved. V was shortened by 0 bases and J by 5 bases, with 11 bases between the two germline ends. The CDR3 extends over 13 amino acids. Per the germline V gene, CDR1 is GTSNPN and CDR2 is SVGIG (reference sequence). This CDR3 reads CAWSVLTFDEQYF. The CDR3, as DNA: TGTGCCTGGAGTGTACTCACTTTCGACGAGCAGTACTTC.

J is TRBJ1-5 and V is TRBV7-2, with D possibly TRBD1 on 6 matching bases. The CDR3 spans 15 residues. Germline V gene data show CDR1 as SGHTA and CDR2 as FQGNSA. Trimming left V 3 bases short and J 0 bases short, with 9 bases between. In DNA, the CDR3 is TGTGCCAGCAGCTTTGGGACAAATAGCAATCAGCCCCAGCATTTT. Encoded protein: CASSFGTNSNQPQHF.